What follows is one TCR beta chain and its context. The source of the sample is a study of blood T cells in healthy people across ages. The second PCR ran roughly 6 to 11 cycles with a sample-barcoded 5' primer and J-beta primers. Each of the cDNA molecules was tagged by a template-switch adaptor with 12 random nucleotides. TCRdb itself ran the 5' RACE reads through MiXCR, one entry per CDR3 protein. The repertoire holds approximately 350,000 distinct CDR3 sequences, with roughly half as singletons. Looked up from germline, CDR1 is MGHRA and CDR2 is YSYEKL. The CDR3 runs 16 residues. The chain recombines TRBV4-1 with TRBJ2-7; either TRBD1 or TRBD2 may fit D (5 bases each). The J call may be faulty, since TRBJ2-5 better matches the DNA end. Sequencing was performed on blood. This clonotype was obtained from a man aged 55 to 70 in good health. The CDR3 DNA reads TGCGCCAGCAGCCAAGGGACGGGGCCGGCGGAGGAGACCCAGTACTTC. It translates to CASSQGTGPAEETQYF.